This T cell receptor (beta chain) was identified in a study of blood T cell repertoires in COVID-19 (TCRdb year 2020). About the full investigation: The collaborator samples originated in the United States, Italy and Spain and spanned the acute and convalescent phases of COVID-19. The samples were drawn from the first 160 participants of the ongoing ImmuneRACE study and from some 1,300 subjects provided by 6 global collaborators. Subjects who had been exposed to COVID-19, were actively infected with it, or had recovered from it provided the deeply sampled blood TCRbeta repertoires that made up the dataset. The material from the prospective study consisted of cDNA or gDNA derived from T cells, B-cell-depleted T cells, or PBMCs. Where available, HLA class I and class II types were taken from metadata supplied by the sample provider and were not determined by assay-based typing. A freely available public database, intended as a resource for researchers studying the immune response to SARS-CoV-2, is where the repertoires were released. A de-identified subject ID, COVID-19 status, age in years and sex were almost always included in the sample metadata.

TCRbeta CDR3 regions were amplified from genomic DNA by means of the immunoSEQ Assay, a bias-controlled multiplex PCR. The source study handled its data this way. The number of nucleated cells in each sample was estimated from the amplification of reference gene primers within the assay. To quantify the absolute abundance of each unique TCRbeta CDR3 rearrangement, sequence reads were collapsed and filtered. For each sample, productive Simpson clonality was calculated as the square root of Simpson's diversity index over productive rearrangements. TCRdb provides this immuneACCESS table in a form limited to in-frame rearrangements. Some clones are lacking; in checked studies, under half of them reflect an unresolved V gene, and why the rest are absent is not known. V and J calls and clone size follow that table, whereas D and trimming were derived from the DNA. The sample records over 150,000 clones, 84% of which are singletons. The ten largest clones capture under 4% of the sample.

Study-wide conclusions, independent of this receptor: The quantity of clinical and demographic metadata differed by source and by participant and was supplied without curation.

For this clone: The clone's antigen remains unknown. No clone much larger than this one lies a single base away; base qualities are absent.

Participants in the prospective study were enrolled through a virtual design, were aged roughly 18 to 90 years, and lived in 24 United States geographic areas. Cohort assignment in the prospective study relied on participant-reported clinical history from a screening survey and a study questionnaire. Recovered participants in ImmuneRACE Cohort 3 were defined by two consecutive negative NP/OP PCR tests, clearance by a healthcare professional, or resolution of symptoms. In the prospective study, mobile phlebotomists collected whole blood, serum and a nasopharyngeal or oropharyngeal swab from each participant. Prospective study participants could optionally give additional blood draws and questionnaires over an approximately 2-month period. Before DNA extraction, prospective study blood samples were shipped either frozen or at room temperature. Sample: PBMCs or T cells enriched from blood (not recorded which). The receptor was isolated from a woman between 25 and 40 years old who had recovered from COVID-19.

The DNA reads as follows: TGCGCCAGCAGCTTGCGGGGGTCCTACGAGCAGTACTTC. Its protein reads: CASSLRGSYEQYF. Recombination joined TRBV5-1 with TRBJ2-7, with a tentative D gene TRBD2 over 6 matching bases. V loses 1 base, J loses 1 base, and the germline ends lie 6 bases apart. CDR1 is given as SGHRS and CDR2 as YFSETQ, both from the germline V gene. The CDR3 runs 13 amino acids, cysteine and phenylalanine included. Solely the CDR3 DNA is kept, with 39 bases framed from the first base.